This T cell receptor beta chain emerged from a study of blood T cells in healthy people across ages. Background on the study: Through template switching, about one barcoded beta molecule was captured per two T cells, as measured in model experiments.

Study-wide results and limits: There was no known CMV status for donors, so expanded clonotype changes were possibly confounded.

Per the germline V gene, CDR1 is SEHNR and CDR2 is FQNEAQ (reference sequence). CDR3 length: 13 residues. This clonotype was found a few times. Its specificity is unknown. Together with a sample-barcoded 5' primer, a J-beta primer mix was included in a second PCR lasting roughly 6 to 12 cycles. TCRdb analysed the 5' RACE reads with MiXCR anew, one entry per CDR3 protein. The sample comprises 600,000 to 850,000 distinct CDR3 sequences, 20% to 25% of which are singletons, and 9% to 9.5% rests with the top ten. These same data were also listed under a study on T cells of mothers and their children.

The sample was blood. The origin of this receptor is a boy aged 5-17 years in good health. The rearrangement joins TRBV7-9 to TRBJ2-1, with D possibly being TRBD2 (6 bases). The DNA matches TRBJ2-5 better at its end, which makes the J call doubtful. CDR3 nucleotide sequence: TGTGCCAGCAGCCCGGTGGCGGGGGAGACCCAGTACTTC. Translated: CASSPVAGETQYF.